These 27 T cell receptor beta chains came from one sample sequenced in a study of OX40 agonist ivuxolimab in advanced cancers. The repertoire was sequenced with immunoSEQ multiplex PCR; TCRdb's copy has only in-frame clones and lacks some. The table lists around 62,000 clones, 60% to 80% of them singletons. The sequencing here drew on CD4+ or CD8+ T cells sorted from blood, taken in a trial of the OX40 agonist ivuxolimab. Receptor source: an adult with an advanced solid tumor such as melanoma, head and neck, liver or kidney cancer.

This clone has only one observation. This rearrangement joins TRBV7-3 to TRBJ2-1; 11 bases match TRBD2. The CDR3 contains 17 residues. The V gene end was trimmed by 5 bases and the J gene end by 9 bases; junction bases not matched to a gene: 15. The V gene's germline CDR1 is SGHTA and CDR2 FQGTGA. In DNA, the CDR3 is TGTGCCAGCAGCCGGAACGTCTTGCTAGCGGGAGGAGCTGAGCAGTTCTTC. It is translated as CASSRNVLLAGGAEQFF.

This CDR3 reads CASSSGVGTEAFF. CDR3 nucleotides: TGTGCCAGCAGTTCAGGGGTGGGCACTGAAGCTTTCTTT. The V call is TRBV2, the J call TRBJ1-1, with D maybe TRBD1 (6 bases). Germline-derived CDR1 and CDR2 are SNHLY and FYNNEI. The germline V and J ends were trimmed by 5 bases and 4 bases, with 11 bases remaining between them. The CDR3 extends over 13 amino acids. The full variable domain, completed using reference TRBV2 and TRBJ1-1, is EPEVTQTPSHQVTQMGQEVILRCVPISNHLYFYWYRQILGQKVEFLVSFYNNEISEKSEIFDDQFSVERPDGSNFTLKIRSTKLEDSAMYFCASSSGVGTEAFFGQGTRLTVV.

The V call is TRBV9, the J call TRBJ2-1; D not certain. The V end lost 0 bases, the J end lost 1 base, and 2 bases lay between the germline ends. This CDR3 comprises 13 residues. Germline values: CDR1 SGDLS, CDR2 YYNGEE. As DNA, the CDR3 is TGTGCCAGCAGCGTAGGGTCCTACAATGAGCAGTTCTTC. Residues: CASSVGSYNEQFF.

CDR3 DNA: TGTGCCATCAGTGTTGCTAGCGGGAGTGTGAACACCGGGGAGCTGTTTTTT. Protein product: CAISVASGSVNTGELFF. The genes are TRBV10-3 and TRBJ2-2, with TRBD2 matching over 10 bases. Losses at the gene ends were 4 bases for V and 1 base for J; bases not matched to a gene: 6. From germline, CDR1 is ENHRY and CDR2 SYGVKD. CDR3 length: 17 residues.

The chain employs TRBV7-9 and TRBJ2-1, with 7 bases aligning to TRBD2. This CDR3 comprises 15 residues. Looked up from germline, CDR1 is SEHNR and CDR2 is FQNEAQ (reference sequence). Trimming removed 5 bases from V and 7 bases from J; junction bases left unmatched: 11. CDR3 nucleotide sequence: TGTGCCAGCAGCGCAATTGTCGGGGGGTCAAATGAGCAGTTCTTC. Residues: CASSAIVGGSNEQFF.

The rearrangement links TRBV6-5 to TRBJ2-7; no clear D. Germline V CDR1 and CDR2: MNHEY, SVGAGI. The CDR3 extends over 14 amino acids. V was clipped by 7 bases and J by 0 bases, with 13 bases between them. The CDR3 coding sequence is TGTGCCAGCACCGCAGCGAGGTACTCCTACGAGCAGTACTTC. It translates to CASTAARYSYEQYF.

This clone was detected only once. The gene calls are TRBV18 and TRBJ2-5; no definite D call. V was pared by 1 base and J by 1 base, with 7 bases between. In germline, CDR1 is KGHSH, CDR2 LQKENI. The CDR3 has 14 amino acids. In DNA form, the CDR3 reads TGTGCCAGCTCACCACAGGCAGGCCAAGAGACCCAGTACTTC. Translated: CASSPQAGQETQYF.

The chain couples TRBV7-9 to TRBJ2-5; no definite D call. The germline gives CDR1 SEHNR, CDR2 FQNEAQ (reference sequence). This CDR3 spans 13 amino acids. The V gene lost 6 bases and the J gene lost 3 bases, with 11 bases spanning the gap. CDR3 in amino acids: CASSLDGEETQYF. As DNA, the CDR3 is TGTGCCAGCAGTTTGGACGGAGAAGAGACCCAGTACTTC.

The chain uses TRBV10-1 and TRBJ1-5, with a weak D call TRBD1 (6 bases). The CDR3 is 16 amino acids. The germline V gene encodes CDR1 WNHNN and CDR2 SYGVQD (reference sequence). V shed 7 bases and J shed 0 bases, with 16 bases lying between them. The CDR3 DNA follows: TGCGCCAGCACACCGGACAGAGGATATAGCAATCAGCCCCAGCATTTT. Protein sequence: CASTPDRGYSNQPQHF.

CDR3: CASGTEEKLFF. CDR3 sequence (DNA): TGTGCCAGCGGGACGGAGGAAAAACTGTTTTTT. This chain connects TRBV2 to TRBJ1-4; weak D call: TRBD1 (5 bases). The CDR3 is 11 amino acids. Germline CDR1 SNHLY, CDR2 FYNNEI. Deletions cut 8 bases from V and 8 bases from J, with 9 bases between. Full variable domain (remainder filled in from reference TRBV2 and TRBJ1-4): EPEVTQTPSHQVTQMGQEVILRCVPISNHLYFYWYRQILGQKVEFLVSFYNNEISEKSEIFDDQFSVERPDGSNFTLKIRSTKLEDSAMYFCASGTEEKLFFGSGTQLSVL.

The chain uses TRBV10-3 and TRBJ2-1; 8 bases agree with TRBD2. CDR1 and CDR2 (germline): ENHRY, SYGVKD. This CDR3 has 15 residues. The ends lost 6 bases at V and 2 bases at J; junction bases unmatched: 6. The CDR3 here is CAIRLSGTPYNEQFF. The CDR3 nucleotides read TGTGCCATCAGGCTTAGCGGGACTCCCTACAATGAGCAGTTCTTC.

CDR3 residues: CASSSGLALVYEQFF. DNA for the CDR3: TGTGCCAGCAGCTCCGGACTAGCGTTGGTCTATGAGCAGTTCTTC. The chain has TRBV5-4 and TRBJ2-1; TRBD2 aligns across 9 bases. Germline V gene lookup returns CDR1 SGHNT and CDR2 YYREEE (reference sequence). CDR3 size: 15 residues. The junction had 9 bases not matched to a gene; V was cut back by 3 bases and J by 8 bases. Combining the CDR3 with reference TRBV5-4 and TRBJ2-1 gives the whole variable domain ETGVTQSPTHLIKTRGQQVTLRCSSQSGHNTVSWYQQALGQGPQFIFQYYREEENGRGNFPPRFSGLQFPNYSSELNVNALELDDSALYLCASSSGLALVYEQFFGPGTRLTVL.

The chain links TRBV2 to TRBJ2-5; 11 nucleotides match TRBD1. The CDR3 has 15 residues. The germline V gene has CDR1 SNHLY and CDR2 FYNNEI. V lost 6 bases, J lost 2 bases, and 5 bases stayed unmatched. CDR3 residues: CASRRTGGLQETQYF. Here the CDR3 DNA reads TGTGCCAGCAGAAGGACAGGGGGCCTACAAGAGACCCAGTACTTC.

The chain links TRBV11-2 to TRBJ2-5; no clear D gene. The CDR3 spans 12 residues. CDR1 and CDR2 (germline): SGHAT, FQNNGV. V was shortened by 0 bases and J by 7 bases, with 6 bases between the two germline ends. This chain's CDR3 is CASSLERSTQYF. The CDR3, as DNA: TGTGCCAGCAGCTTAGAAAGGTCGACCCAGTACTTC.

CDR3 nucleotides: TGTGCCAGCTCGGAGGCGGGAGGTATCACAGATACGCAGTATTTT. This sequence encodes CASSEAGGITDTQYF. The genes are TRBV11-3 and TRBJ2-3, with TRBD2 matching 8 bases. Losses at the gene ends were 8 bases for V and 2 bases for J; bases not matched to a gene: 9. The CDR3 is 15 amino acids. Per the germline V gene, CDR1 is SGHNT and CDR2 is YENEEA.

The chain combines TRBV29-1 with TRBJ2-7; 8 nucleotides agree with TRBD1. The CDR3 contains 13 residues. Germline CDR1 is SQVTM and CDR2 is ANQGSEA. With 3 bases clipped from V and 4 bases from J, the junction kept 5 bases outside the gene matches. The CDR3, as DNA: TGCAGCGTTGACGGACAGGGCAAGTACGAGCAGTACTTC. It is translated as CSVDGQGKYEQYF.

This clone has just a few counts. The genes are TRBV19 and TRBJ2-3; D remains unclear. The CDR3 sequence is 11 residues long. Per germline, CDR1 LNHDA and CDR2 SQIVND (reference sequence). Deletions cut 3 bases from V and 6 bases from J, with 4 bases between. DNA of the CDR3: TGTGCCAGTAGTATGGTGGATACGCAGTATTTT. Protein product: CASSMVDTQYF. The full variable domain, completed using reference TRBV19 and TRBJ2-3, is DGGITQSPKYLFRKEGQNVTLSCEQNLNHDAMYWYRQDPGQGLRLIYYSQIVNDFQKGDIAEGYSVSREKKESFPLTVTSAQKNPTAFYLCASSMVDTQYFGPGTRLTVL.

The chain has TRBV18 and TRBJ1-2, with TRBD1 matching 10 bases. In germline, CDR1 is KGHSH, CDR2 LQKENI. This CDR3 region has 14 residues. The ends lost 3 bases at V and 3 bases at J; junction bases unmatched: 1. CDR3 residues: CASSPDRGDYGYTF. DNA of the CDR3: TGTGCCAGCTCACCGGACAGGGGGGACTATGGCTACACCTTC.

The chain links TRBV2 to TRBJ2-5; 7 bases map to TRBD1. The V segment lost 8 bases and the J segment 4 bases; nucleotides outside the gene matches: 13. From germline, CDR1 is SNHLY and CDR2 FYNNEI. The CDR3 has 15 residues. As DNA, the CDR3 is TGTGCCAGCGAGCAGGACTGGACAGGACTAGAGACCCAGTACTTC. It codes for CASEQDWTGLETQYF.

This chain connects TRBV7-8 to TRBJ2-1, with D maybe TRBD2 (6 bases). The germline gives CDR1 SGHVS, CDR2 FQNEAQ. The CDR3 contains 16 residues. V lost 4 bases, J lost 3 bases, and 16 bases lay in between. In DNA, the CDR3 is TGTGCCAGCAGCTACGGGCGGGGCGGCTTCTACAATGAGCAGTTCTTC. Translated: CASSYGRGGFYNEQFF.

The chain combines TRBV11-2 with TRBJ1-2; D is uncertain. The V gene lost 1 base and the J gene lost 8 bases, with 11 bases spanning the gap. Germline-derived CDR1 and CDR2 are SGHAT and FQNNGV. The CDR3 length is 13 residues. CDR3 sequence (DNA): TGTGCCAGCAGCTTAGTGGAAGGGTCCGGCTACACCTTC. Its translation is CASSLVEGSGYTF.

Worth noting for this clone: This specimen includes other DNA sequences encoding the same CDR3. The chain uses TRBV5-1 and TRBJ1-3, with unresolved D. From germline, CDR1 is SGHRS and CDR2 YFSETQ. The CDR3 is 14 residues long. V was trimmed by 5 bases and J by 0 bases, leaving 9 bases between them. CDR3 region: CASRSSDSGNTIYF. The CDR3 DNA reads TGCGCCAGCAGAAGTTCTGACTCTGGAAACACCATATATTTT.

This clone was detected only a few times. The chain joins TRBV11-3 to TRBJ1-1, with D maybe TRBD1 (6 bases). Trimming took off 7 bases at V and 4 bases at J, with 16 bases between the two ends. This CDR3 contains 14 residues. Germline V gene data show CDR1 as SGHNT and CDR2 as YENEEA. The CDR3 sequence is CASTLGGGVTEAFF. CDR3 sequence (DNA): TGTGCCAGCACCCTAGGCGGGGGCGTCACTGAAGCTTTCTTT. Combining the CDR3 with reference TRBV11-3 and TRBJ1-1 gives the whole variable domain EAGVVQSPRYKIIEKKQPVAFWCNPISGHNTLYWYLQNLGQGPELLIRYENEEAVDDSQLPKDRFSAERLKGVDSTLKIQPAELGDSAVYLCASTLGGGVTEAFFGQGTRLTVV.

The chain couples TRBV30 to TRBJ2-5; TRBD2 is a possible D gene (6 bases). Germline CDR1 reads GTSNPN; CDR2 reads SVGIG (reference sequence). The CDR3 is made up of 13 amino acids. The V end was cut by 3 bases, the J end by 3 bases, with 11 bases between. As DNA, the CDR3 is TGTGCCTGGAGCCTAGGAGGGGAAGAGACCCAGTACTTC. This sequence encodes CAWSLGGEETQYF.

The chain couples TRBV6-5 to TRBJ2-5; D remains ambiguous. Germline lookup yields CDR1 MNHEY and CDR2 SVGAGI. The V end lost 2 bases, the J end lost 1 base, and 8 bases lay between the germline ends. CDR3 length: 14 amino acids. CDR3 sequence reads: CASSYRSPQETQYF. CDR3 nucleotides: TGTGCCAGCAGTTACAGGAGCCCCCAAGAGACCCAGTACTTC.

This clone was observed a single time. The genes are TRBV18 and TRBJ2-7; 14 nucleotides match TRBD2. V dropped 4 bases and J dropped 4; count of bases not matched to a gene: 3. Germline V gene sequence: CDR1 KGHSH, CDR2 LQKENI. The CDR3 totals 15 residues. The CDR3 DNA reads as TGTGCCAGCTCACAGGGACTAGCGGGAGTATACGAGCAGTACTTC. It yields the protein CASSQGLAGVYEQYF.

V usage is TRBV7-9 and J usage is TRBJ2-1; 7 nucleotides match TRBD1. This CDR3 region has 15 residues. Germline loops: CDR1 SEHNR, CDR2 FQNEAQ (reference sequence). Trimming took 5 bases from V and 4 from J; bases not matched to a gene: 8. In DNA form, the CDR3 reads TGTGCCAGCAGCCCCGGGACAGAGAATTACAATGAGCAGTTCTTC. Amino acid sequence: CASSPGTENYNEQFF.